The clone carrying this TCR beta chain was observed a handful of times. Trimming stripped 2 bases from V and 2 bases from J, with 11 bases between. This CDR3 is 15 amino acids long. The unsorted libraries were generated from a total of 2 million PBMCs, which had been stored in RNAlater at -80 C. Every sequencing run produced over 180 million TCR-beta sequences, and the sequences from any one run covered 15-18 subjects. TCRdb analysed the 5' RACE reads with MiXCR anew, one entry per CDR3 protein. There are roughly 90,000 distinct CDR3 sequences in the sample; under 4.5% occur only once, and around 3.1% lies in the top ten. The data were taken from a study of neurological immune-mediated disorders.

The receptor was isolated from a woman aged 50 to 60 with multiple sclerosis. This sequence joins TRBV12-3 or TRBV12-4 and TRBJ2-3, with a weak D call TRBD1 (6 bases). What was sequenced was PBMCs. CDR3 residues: CASSLMGALTDTQYF. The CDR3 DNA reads TGTGCCAGCAGTTTAATGGGGGCCCTCACAGATACGCAGTATTTT.